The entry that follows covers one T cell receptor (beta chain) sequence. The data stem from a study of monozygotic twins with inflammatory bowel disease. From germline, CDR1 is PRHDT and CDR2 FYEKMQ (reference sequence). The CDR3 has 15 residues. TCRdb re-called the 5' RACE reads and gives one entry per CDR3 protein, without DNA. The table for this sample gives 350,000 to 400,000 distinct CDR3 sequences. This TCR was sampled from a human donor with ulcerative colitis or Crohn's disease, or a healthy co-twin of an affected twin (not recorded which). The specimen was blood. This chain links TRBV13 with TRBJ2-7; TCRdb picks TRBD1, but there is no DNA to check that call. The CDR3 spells CASSLSRPLGYEQYF. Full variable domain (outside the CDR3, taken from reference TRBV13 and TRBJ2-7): AAGVIQSPRHLIKEKRETATLKCYPIPRHDTVYWYQQGPGQDPQFLISFYEKMQSDKGSIPDRFSAQQFSDYHSELNMSSLELGDSALYFCASSLSRPLGYEQYFGPGTRLTVT.